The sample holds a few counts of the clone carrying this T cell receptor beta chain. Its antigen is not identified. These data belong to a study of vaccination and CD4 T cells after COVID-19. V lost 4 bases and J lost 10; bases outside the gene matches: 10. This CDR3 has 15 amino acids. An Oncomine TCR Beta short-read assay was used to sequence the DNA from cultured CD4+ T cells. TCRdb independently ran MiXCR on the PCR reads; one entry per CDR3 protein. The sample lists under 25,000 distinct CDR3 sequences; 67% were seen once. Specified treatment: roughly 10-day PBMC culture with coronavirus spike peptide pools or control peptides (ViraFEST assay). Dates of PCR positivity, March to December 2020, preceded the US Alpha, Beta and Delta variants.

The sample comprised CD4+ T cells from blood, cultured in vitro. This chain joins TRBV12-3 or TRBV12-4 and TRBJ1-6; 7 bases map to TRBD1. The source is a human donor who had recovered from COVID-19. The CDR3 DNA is TGTGCCAGCAGTTCCAGGGGGGACAGAAAGTCACCCCTCCACTTT. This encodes CASSSRGDRKSPLHF.